The present T cell receptor (beta chain) was sequenced within a study of shared clonotypes between healthy human individuals. Study background: Three CD4 naive, three CD4 memory, two CD8 naive and one CD8 memory plate were used per donor.

Germline CDR1 is SGHAT and CDR2 is FQNNGV. V was pared by 1 base and J by 3 bases, with 7 bases between. The CDR3 covers 13 residues. Note on this clone: Its antigen is undetermined.

Cells designated naive CD8 were CD45RO-negative and were positively selected for CCR7, with terminally differentiated effector memory CD45RA+ cells excluded. Overall study findings and caveats: Several donors had about 5.1% of their naive CD4 clonotypes in common.

This was a deep-level run. Sequencing was performed with immunoSEQ multiplex PCR; in TCRdb, only in-frame clones are kept and a portion is missing. Of about 2.2 million clones listed, 93% are singletons. Sequences were obtained from naive CD8+ T cells from PBMCs. The chain uses TRBV11-2 and TRBJ2-7; D not resolved. The sequence was collected from a man younger than 35 in good health. Some clones in this sample may be carry-over from other donors' samples. In nucleotides, the CDR3 is TGTGCCAGCAGCTTAGGACACCGCTACGAGCAGTACTTC. This codes for CASSLGHRYEQYF. Using reference TRBV11-2 and TRBJ2-7 for the parts outside the CDR3, the full variable domain is EAGVAQSPRYKIIEKRQSVAFWCNPISGHATLYWYQQILGQGPKLLIQFQNNGVVDDSQLPKDRFSAERLKGVDSTLKIQPAKLEDSAVYLCASSLGHRYEQYFGPGTRLTVT.